These T cell receptor beta chains were read from a single sample in a study of OX40 agonist ivuxolimab in advanced cancers. Some clones are missing from TCRdb's copy, which holds only in-frame ones; the method was immunoSEQ multiplex PCR. The data show 13,000 to 15,000 clones, just under 80% seen once. This sample comprised CD4+ or CD8+ T cells sorted from blood, obtained in a trial of the OX40 agonist ivuxolimab. All receptors derive from an adult with an advanced solid tumor such as melanoma, head and neck, liver or kidney cancer. The CDR3 runs from the conserved cysteine through the conserved F or W. Fields, in order: J gene, D gene, V gene, clone size, CDR3 DNA, CDR3 protein. A D gene is named only where the DNA matches it firmly. Size is omitted from some rows. Given values are once, few, many or a class for expanded clones.

J: TRBJ1-5
D: TRBD1
V: TRBV4-1
size: -
DNA: TGCGCCAGCAGCCTTGGACAGGGGGGTCAGCCCCAGCATTTT
CDR3: CASSLGQGGQPQHF

J: TRBJ1-2
D: TRBD1
V: TRBV5-4
size: -
DNA: TGTGCCAGCAGCTTGCTTGGGTCACAGGGGGGCTATGGCTACACCTTC
CDR3: CASSLLGSQGGYGYTF

J: TRBJ1-5
D: -
V: TRBV28
size: -
DNA: TGTGCCAGCAGTTTATTACACGGGGGGCCGCGCTTCCACCCGTCCCAGCCCCAGCATTTT
CDR3: CASSLLHGGPRFHPSQPQHF

J: TRBJ2-7
D: TRBD2
V: TRBV7-8
size: -
DNA: TGTGCCAGCAGCTTAGCGCTGAGGGAGGGGTGGGGAGAGCAGTACTTC
CDR3: CASSLALREGWGEQYF

J: TRBJ2-1
D: TRBD2
V: TRBV6-4
size: -
DNA: TGTGCCAGCAGTGACTCTAGCGGGTCCTACAATGAGCAGTTCTTC
CDR3: CASSDSSGSYNEQFF

J: TRBJ2-2
D: TRBD1
V: TRBV11-1
size: -
DNA: TGTGCCAGCAGCAGGGACAGGGGCGAAACCGGGGAGCTGTTTTTT
CDR3: CASSRDRGETGELFF

J: TRBJ2-1
D: TRBD2
V: TRBV2
size: -
DNA: TGTGCCACGACTAGCGGGAGAGGGAATGAGCAGTTCTTC
CDR3: CATTSGRGNEQFF

J: TRBJ2-2
D: TRBD1
V: TRBV15
size: -
DNA: TGTGCCACCAGCAGAGAGTCAGGGGGCACCGGGGAGCTGTTTTTT
CDR3: CATSRESGGTGELFF

J: TRBJ2-6
D: -
V: TRBV28
size: -
DNA: TGTGCTCACGTGGGCTCTGGGGCCAACGTCCTGACTTTC
CDR3: CAHVGSGANVLTF

J: TRBJ2-1
D: -
V: TRBV11-2
size: -
DNA: TGTGCCAGCAGCTTAGAATTCCCTAACGGGCACAATGAGCAGTTCTTC
CDR3: CASSLEFPNGHNEQFF

J: TRBJ1-1
D: TRBD1
V: TRBV6-5
size: -
DNA: TGTGCCAGCAGTTACTCGAAGGGGGCTAAAGCTTTCTTT
CDR3: CASSYSKGAKAFF

J: TRBJ2-7
D: -
V: TRBV19
size: -
DNA: TGTGCCAGTAGTTTCGGGATTTCCTACGAGCAGTACTTC
CDR3: CASSFGISYEQYF

J: TRBJ1-5
D: -
V: TRBV9
size: -
DNA: TGTGCCAGCAGCGTAGATGGACTTAGCAATCAGCCCCAGCATTTT
CDR3: CASSVDGLSNQPQHF

J: TRBJ2-2
D: -
V: TRBV29-1
size: few
DNA: TGCAGCGTCCTGGGGGACAACAGGCACGAGAGACTTAACACCGGGGAGCTGTTTTTT
CDR3: CSVLGDNRHERLNTGELFF

J: TRBJ2-7
D: -
V: TRBV7-8
size: -
DNA: TGTGCCAGCAGCCCCATGGCAGGGGTTGGCCTGGGGGAGCAGTACTTC
CDR3: CASSPMAGVGLGEQYF

J: TRBJ1-1
D: -
V: TRBV2
size: -
DNA: TGTGCCATCCCGCTCGGGGAGACTGAAGCTTTCTTT
CDR3: CAIPLGETEAFF

J: TRBJ2-1
D: -
V: TRBV6-4
size: -
DNA: TGTGCCAGCAGTGACTCGGACGGCTCCTACAATGAGCAGTTCTTC
CDR3: CASSDSDGSYNEQFF

J: TRBJ2-5
D: -
V: TRBV28
size: -
DNA: TGTGCCAGCAGTGCCTCCGGGTCCTGGACGGGAGAGACCCAGTACTTC
CDR3: CASSASGSWTGETQYF

J: TRBJ2-6
D: -
V: TRBV18
size: large
DNA: TGTGCCAGCTCACTATATCCCCCTAGCTCTGGGGCCAACGTCCTGACTTTC
CDR3: CASSLYPPSSGANVLTF

J: TRBJ2-7
D: -
V: TRBV13
size: -
DNA: TGTGCCAGCAGCTCAGGACAGACCCGTTACGAGCAGTACTTC
CDR3: CASSSGQTRYEQYF

J: TRBJ1-5
D: TRBD1
V: TRBV27
size: medium-sized
DNA: TGTGCCAGCAGTTCGGGGACAGGCGCTCAGCCCCAGCATTTT
CDR3: CASSSGTGAQPQHF

J: TRBJ1-1
D: -
V: TRBV2
size: -
DNA: TGTGCCAGCAGTGGGGCAGGTTTGAACACTGAAGCTTTCTTT
CDR3: CASSGAGLNTEAFF

J: TRBJ2-5
D: -
V: TRBV30
size: -
DNA: TGTGCCTGGAGTGTACTGGGGTGGGGTGAGACCCAGTACTTC
CDR3: CAWSVLGWGETQYF

J: TRBJ2-7
D: TRBD1
V: TRBV13
size: many
DNA: TGTGCCAGCAGCTCGCGTAACCGGGACAGGGGTGCCTACGAGCAGTACTTC
CDR3: CASSSRNRDRGAYEQYF

J: TRBJ2-2
D: -
V: TRBV6-1
size: -
DNA: TGTGCCACCGAGGGAGCCGGGGAGCTGTTTTTT
CDR3: CATEGAGELFF

J: TRBJ2-2
D: -
V: TRBV29-1
size: -
DNA: TGCAGCGTTGTAGGACACTTGGGCACCGGGGAGCTGTTTTTT
CDR3: CSVVGHLGTGELFF

J: TRBJ2-4
D: TRBD1
V: TRBV15
size: -
DNA: TGTGCCACCAGCCGCGAACAGGGGGAGCTCATTCAGTACTTC
CDR3: CATSREQGELIQYF

J: TRBJ1-1
D: -
V: TRBV28
size: few
DNA: TGTGCCAGCAGCCCGACAGTGAGCACTGAAGCTTTCTTT
CDR3: CASSPTVSTEAFF

J: TRBJ2-6
D: -
V: TRBV5-4
size: -
DNA: TGTGCCAGCAGCCCGGGCCCGAACGTCCTGACTTTC
CDR3: CASSPGPNVLTF

J: TRBJ2-3
D: TRBD2
V: TRBV15
size: -
DNA: TGTGCCACCAGCAGACCTTGGACTAGCGGGAATAATCGGGACCTTAGCTCAGATACGCAGTATTTT
CDR3: CATSRPWTSGNNRDLSSDTQYF

J: TRBJ2-1
D: TRBD2
V: TRBV11-1
size: -
DNA: TGTGCCAGCAGCCTCGGACTAGCGGGACCCAATGAGCAGTTCTTC
CDR3: CASSLGLAGPNEQFF

J: TRBJ2-7
D: TRBD2
V: TRBV11-2
size: -
DNA: TGTGCCAGCAGCCCCGGGTTTAGCGGGGCCTACGAGCAGTACTTC
CDR3: CASSPGFSGAYEQYF

J: TRBJ1-3
D: TRBD1
V: TRBV10-3
size: -
DNA: TGTGCCATCAGTGAAGTACCACAGGGGACGTGGGGAAACACCATATATTTT
CDR3: CAISEVPQGTWGNTIYF

J: TRBJ2-7
D: TRBD2
V: TRBV4-1
size: -
DNA: TGCGCCAGCAGCCTCGGCGGGAGCTCCTACGAGCAGTACTTC
CDR3: CASSLGGSSYEQYF

J: TRBJ2-1
D: -
V: TRBV4-1
size: -
DNA: TGCGCCAGCGGGAGAAGCTCCTACAATGAGCAGTTCTTC
CDR3: CASGRSSYNEQFF

J: TRBJ1-4
D: -
V: TRBV7-9
size: -
DNA: TGTGCCAGCAGCCCCTCAGGGAGTAGTACTGAAAAACTGTTTTTT
CDR3: CASSPSGSSTEKLFF

J: TRBJ2-2
D: -
V: TRBV7-3
size: -
DNA: TGTGCCAGCAGCTTACTGGACGGGGAGCTGTTTTTT
CDR3: CASSLLDGELFF

J: TRBJ2-7
D: -
V: TRBV21-1
size: -
DNA: TGTGCCAGCAGCAAATATGGGACAGGGGGCCAAGGCCACGAGCAGTACTTC
CDR3: CASSKYGTGGQGHEQYF

J: TRBJ1-1
D: -
V: TRBV18
size: -
DNA: TGTGCCAGCTCACCCGGTCGCGGGAACACTGAAGCTTTCTTT
CDR3: CASSPGRGNTEAFF

J: TRBJ2-5
D: TRBD2
V: TRBV29-1
size: -
DNA: TGCAGCGTTGGTAGCGGGAGCGGGGTAAAGACCCAGTACTTC
CDR3: CSVGSGSGVKTQYF

J: TRBJ1-2
D: -
V: TRBV28
size: once
DNA: TGTGCCAGCATGTTGGGGGAGGTCGATGGCTACACCTTC
CDR3: CASMLGEVDGYTF

J: TRBJ2-1
D: TRBD2
V: TRBV6-1
size: -
DNA: TGTGCCAGCAGTGAAGCGGCGGGACTAATCGACTACAATGAGCAGTTCTTC
CDR3: CASSEAAGLIDYNEQFF

J: TRBJ2-6
D: -
V: TRBV7-3
size: once
DNA: TGTGCCAGCAGCCTATACCACGGGGCCTCGAGCTCTGGGGCCAACGTCCTGACTTTC
CDR3: CASSLYHGASSSGANVLTF

J: TRBJ1-1
D: -
V: TRBV4-1
size: -
DNA: TGCGCCAGCAGCCAAATTACAGGTTTGAACACTGAAGCTTTCTTT
CDR3: CASSQITGLNTEAFF

J: TRBJ2-4
D: -
V: TRBV28
size: -
DNA: TGTGCCAGCAGACCCTTCAGTGGGAAGGACATTCAGTACTTC
CDR3: CASRPFSGKDIQYF

J: TRBJ2-1
D: TRBD1
V: TRBV2
size: -
DNA: TGTGCCAGCAGCGACAGGGGCAATGAGCAGTTCTTC
CDR3: CASSDRGNEQFF

J: TRBJ2-1
D: TRBD2
V: TRBV5-1
size: -
DNA: TGCGCCAGCAGCTTCGGGACTAGTAATGAGCAGTTCTTC
CDR3: CASSFGTSNEQFF

J: TRBJ2-2
D: -
V: TRBV5-4
size: -
DNA: TGTGCCAGCAGCCCGGGACCCCAGAACACCGGGGAGCTGTTTTTT
CDR3: CASSPGPQNTGELFF

J: TRBJ1-1
D: -
V: TRBV7-9
size: -
DNA: TGTGCCAGCAGCTTAGTTACTGACACTGAAGCTTTCTTT
CDR3: CASSLVTDTEAFF

J: TRBJ1-2
D: -
V: TRBV9
size: once
DNA: TGTGCCAGCAGCGACGTCTTGTTTGGCTACACCTTC
CDR3: CASSDVLFGYTF

J: TRBJ1-1
D: -
V: TRBV7-9
size: once
DNA: TGTGCCAGCAGCTTGAAGAACATAGACACTGAAGCTTTCTTT
CDR3: CASSLKNIDTEAFF

J: TRBJ1-4
D: -
V: TRBV2
size: -
DNA: TGTGCCAGCAGAAGGAGTTGGGCCTCTCAGGATGAAAAACTGTTTTTT
CDR3: CASRRSWASQDEKLFF

J: TRBJ1-3
D: -
V: TRBV30
size: -
DNA: TGTGCCTGGAGTGAACCTGGTGCGAGAGGAAACACCATATATTTT
CDR3: CAWSEPGARGNTIYF

J: TRBJ1-1
D: -
V: TRBV28
size: -
DNA: -
CDR3: CASSFGPGNTEAFF

J: TRBJ2-5
D: -
V: TRBV2
size: -
DNA: TGTGCCAGCAACTCTCGGGTGGCAGGGAGCGAGACCCAGTACTTC
CDR3: CASNSRVAGSETQYF

J: TRBJ2-4
D: TRBD1
V: TRBV15
size: -
DNA: TGTGCCACCAGCTCATGGACAGGGCAAAACATTCAGTACTTC
CDR3: CATSSWTGQNIQYF

J: TRBJ2-5
D: -
V: TRBV2
size: few
DNA: TGTGCCAGCAGTGACCCGCTCGGGGAGACCCAGTACTTC
CDR3: CASSDPLGETQYF